Shown below are 30 T cell receptor beta chains from a single sample sequenced in a study of cytomegalovirus exposure and HLA in healthy donors. Researchers ran the PCR with 60 Vbeta and 13 Jbeta primers. The repertoire was sequenced with immunoSEQ multiplex PCR; TCRdb's copy has only in-frame clones and lacks some. This table holds about 170,000 clones, under 80% found once. The source material was PBMCs. These receptors originate from a woman in her forties or fifties in good health and CMV-seropositive.

The sample holds a few counts of this clone. The chain employs TRBV7-2 and TRBJ1-6, with D unresolved. V gave up 1 base and J gave up 5 bases, with 12 bases separating them. In germline, CDR1 is SGHTA, CDR2 FQGNSA. The CDR3 is 16 residues long. CDR3 DNA: TGTGCCAGCAGCTTAGAGCCGGGGAGGAATAATTCACCCCTCCACTTT. As protein: CASSLEPGRNNSPLHF.

This CDR3 is CASVGGGGTDTQYF. The CDR3 nucleotides read TGTGCCAGCGTCGGCGGGGGGGGCACAGATACGCAGTATTTT. V is TRBV6-1 and J is TRBJ2-3; 9 bases agree with TRBD2. Germline V CDR1 and CDR2: MNHNS, SASEGT. This CDR3 spans 14 amino acids. V trimming: 8 bases; J trimming: 1 base; junction bases outside the gene matches: 4.

This chain uses TRBV6-1 with TRBJ1-5; D perhaps matches TRBD1 (6 bases). With 0 bases removed from V and 5 bases from J, the gap between germline ends came to 17 bases. This CDR3 spans 17 amino acids. Germline CDR1 MNHNS, CDR2 SASEGT. CDR3 sequence: CASSEAWQGRWDQPQHF. The CDR3 DNA reads as TGTGCCAGCAGTGAAGCGTGGCAGGGGAGATGGGATCAGCCCCAGCATTTT.

This clone was detected once. This chain joins TRBV27 and TRBJ1-1; the D is unclear. Germline V gene sequence: CDR1 MNHEY, CDR2 SMNVEV (reference sequence). The ends were cut back, 5 bases at V and 0 bases at J, with 7 bases in the middle. This CDR3 region has 13 residues. The CDR3: CASSPYMNTEAFF. CDR3 in DNA: TGTGCCAGCAGTCCATACATGAACACTGAAGCTTTCTTT.

The rearrangement links TRBV6-1 to TRBJ1-5; D unclear. The CDR3 is made up of 13 amino acids. Germline CDR1 is MNHNS and CDR2 is SASEGT. V gave up 5 bases and J gave up 4 bases, with 9 bases separating them. CDR3 sequence (DNA): TGTGCCAGCAGTATACAGCAGAATCAGCCCCAGCATTTT. It is translated as CASSIQQNQPQHF.

The genes are TRBV5-1 and TRBJ1-6, with D unresolved. Germline CDR1 is SGHRS and CDR2 is YFSETQ. This CDR3 comprises 14 residues. V lost 1 base and J 10 bases, leaving 12 bases between the germline ends. The CDR3 DNA follows: TGCGCCAGCAGCTTGAACCCAGAAACATCACCCCTCCACTTT. Protein product: CASSLNPETSPLHF. The full variable domain, completed using reference TRBV5-1 and TRBJ1-6, is KAGVTQTPRYLIKTRGQQVTLSCSPISGHRSVSWYQQTPGQGLQFLFEYFSETQRNKGNFPGRFSGRQFSNSRSEMNVSTLELGDSALYLCASSLNPETSPLHFGNGTRLTVT.

V and J are TRBV5-1 and TRBJ2-1; 7 bases map to TRBD1. V trimming: 0 bases; J trimming: 4 bases; junction bases outside the gene matches: 1. Germline CDR1 and CDR2: SGHRS and YFSETQ. CDR3 length: 14 residues. CDR3 sequence reads: CASSLDRGYNEQFF. The CDR3 nucleotides are TGCGCCAGCAGCTTGGACAGGGGATACAATGAGCAGTTCTTC.

The V call is TRBV19, the J call TRBJ1-1; no clear D. This CDR3 has 13 amino acids. Germline CDR1 is LNHDA and CDR2 is SQIVND (reference sequence). Deletions cut 4 bases from V and 3 bases from J, with 9 bases between. The CDR3 DNA reads as TGTGCCAGTAGTAACGACTGGGACACTGAAGCTTTCTTT. Encoded protein: CASSNDWDTEAFF. Drawing the rest from reference TRBV19 and TRBJ1-1, the complete variable domain is DGGITQSPKYLFRKEGQNVTLSCEQNLNHDAMYWYRQDPGQGLRLIYYSQIVNDFQKGDIAEGYSVSREKKESFPLTVTSAQKNPTAFYLCASSNDWDTEAFFGQGTRLTVV.

The chain joins TRBV27 to TRBJ1-6; the D is unclear. Per germline, CDR1 MNHEY and CDR2 SMNVEV (reference sequence). CDR3 size: 16 residues. V lost 2 bases, J lost 7 bases, and 15 bases lay in between. The CDR3 here is CASSLQYGSPNSPLHF. The CDR3 region has the DNA TGTGCCAGCAGTTTACAGTACGGGAGTCCAAATTCACCCCTCCACTTT.

The rearrangement joins TRBV11-2 to TRBJ1-1, with 7 bases aligning to TRBD1. The V gene end was trimmed by 3 bases and the J gene end by 5 bases; junction bases not matched to a gene: 18. Germline V gene lookup returns CDR1 SGHAT and CDR2 FQNNGV. The CDR3 sequence is 18 residues long. In DNA, the CDR3 is TGTGCCAGCAGCTTGCTCCTTAGCCTTACAGGGGCAGGGACTGAAGCTTTCTTT. Protein sequence: CASSLLLSLTGAGTEAFF.

This chain links TRBV7-9 with TRBJ2-3; 11 nucleotides match TRBD1. This CDR3 spans 16 amino acids. The V gene end was trimmed by 5 bases and the J gene end by 3 bases; junction bases not matched to a gene: 7. Germline assignment: CDR1 SEHNR and CDR2 FQNEAQ (reference sequence). CDR3 loop: CASSQGQGAVTDTQYF. The CDR3 nucleotides read TGTGCCAGCAGCCAAGGACAGGGGGCTGTGACAGATACGCAGTATTTT.

This chain links TRBV9 with TRBJ2-5; 12 bases map to TRBD2. The CDR3 runs 16 residues. The germline V gene encodes CDR1 SGDLS and CDR2 YYNGEE. Germline trimming cut 2 bases from V and 2 bases from J; bases unmatched to any gene: 4. CDR3 residues: CASSVSSGGVQETQYF. Here the CDR3 DNA reads TGTGCCAGCAGCGTTTCTAGCGGGGGGGTTCAAGAGACCCAGTACTTC. Full variable domain (missing parts from reference TRBV9 and TRBJ2-5): DSGVTQTPKHLITATGQRVTLRCSPRSGDLSVYWYQQSLDQGLQFLIQYYNGEERAKGNILERFSAQQFPDLHSELNLSSLELGDSALYFCASSVSSGGVQETQYFGPGTRLLVL.

The J gene is TRBJ1-6, the V gene TRBV6-1; no firm D call. The germline V gene has CDR1 MNHNS and CDR2 SASEGT. The V and J ends lost 4 bases and 4 bases respectively, with 8 bases between them. This CDR3 region has 14 residues. The CDR3 reads CASSGTVYNSPLHF. CDR3 nucleotides: TGTGCCAGCAGTGGAACAGTGTATAATTCACCCCTCCACTTT.

This clone has a handful of counts. J is TRBJ2-1 and V is TRBV5-4; D perhaps matches TRBD2 (7 bases). The CDR3 spans 15 residues. Germline V gene lookup returns CDR1 SGHNT and CDR2 YYREEE (reference sequence). Between the trimmed V and J ends, which lost 3 bases and 5 bases, there was a span of 15 bases. CDR3 loop: CASSSGGPPNNEQFF. The CDR3 nucleotides read TGTGCCAGCAGCTCCGGGGGGCCGCCCAACAATGAGCAGTTCTTC. The whole variable domain, remainder taken from reference TRBV5-4 and TRBJ2-1, is ETGVTQSPTHLIKTRGQQVTLRCSSQSGHNTVSWYQQALGQGPQFIFQYYREEENGRGNFPPRFSGLQFPNYSSELNVNALELDDSALYLCASSSGGPPNNEQFFGPGTRLTVL.

V usage is TRBV5-4 and J usage is TRBJ2-1; D is perhaps TRBD2 (6 bases). Germline lookup yields CDR1 SGHNT and CDR2 YYREEE (reference sequence). This CDR3 region has 16 residues. Trimming shortened V by 4 bases and J by 0 bases, and 14 bases separated the two germline ends. The CDR3 nucleotides read TGTGCCAGCAGCCGAGGGACGGAGGGCTCCTACAATGAGCAGTTCTTC. Protein product: CASSRGTEGSYNEQFF.

The chain is built from TRBV12-2 and TRBJ1-1. TRBV12-2 represents a pseudogene. This CDR3 region has 16 residues. The CDR3 DNA sequence: TGTGCAAGTCGCTTAAGGGTGGGGGAGGGGGACACTGAAGCTTTCTTT. This translates into CASRLRVGEGDTEAFF.

The rearrangement uses TRBV5-1 and TRBJ2-5; no reliable D call. Germline CDR1 reads SGHRS; CDR2 reads YFSETQ. Between the trimmed V and J ends, which lost 2 bases and 0 bases, there was a span of 2 bases. This CDR3 spans 12 amino acids. The CDR3 DNA reads as TGCGCCAGCAGCTTCTACCAAGAGACCCAGTACTTC. Encoded protein: CASSFYQETQYF. Full variable domain (missing parts from reference TRBV5-1 and TRBJ2-5): KAGVTQTPRYLIKTRGQQVTLSCSPISGHRSVSWYQQTPGQGLQFLFEYFSETQRNKGNFPGRFSGRQFSNSRSEMNVSTLELGDSALYLCASSFYQETQYFGPGTRLLVL.

The chain combines TRBV4-1 with TRBJ1-1; TRBD1 matches at 8 bases. Germline V gene data show CDR1 as MGHRA and CDR2 as YSYEKL. The CDR3 covers 13 residues. V shed 8 bases, J shed 5 bases, and the junction held 7 bases outside the gene matches. The CDR3 DNA follows: TGCGCCAGCTTTCAGGGGGCGGGTACTGAAGCTTTCTTT. As protein: CASFQGAGTEAFF.

J is TRBJ2-7 and V is TRBV23-1; 8 bases align to TRBD1. TRBV23-1 is an ORF, with its function uncertain. The CDR3 extends over 16 amino acids. After removal of 6 bases from V and 2 bases from J, the junction contained 12 bases not matched to a gene. The CDR3 bases are TGCGCCAGCAGAAAGGCGGACAGGGAGAATGCCTACGAGCAGTACTTC. It translates to CASRKADRENAYEQYF.

The chain couples TRBV6-5 to TRBJ2-7; D is undetermined. Germline V gene data show CDR1 as MNHEY and CDR2 as SVGAGI. This CDR3 has 15 amino acids. Trimming cost V 0 bases and J 6 bases, with 15 bases left between them. CDR3 amino acids: CASSYSWALPAEQYF. CDR3 bases: TGTGCCAGCAGTTACTCTTGGGCTTTACCGGCCGAGCAGTACTTC.

In this sample, this clone turned up a few times. The rearrangement joins TRBV27 to TRBJ1-5, with D possibly being TRBD1 (5 bases). Deletions cut 6 bases from V and 6 bases from J, with 15 bases between. This CDR3 is 14 amino acids long. Germline CDR1 is MNHEY and CDR2 is SMNVEV (reference sequence). The CDR3 nucleotides read TGTGCCAGCAGGCTTCAGGGATCAGGTCAGCCCCAGCATTTT. It codes for CASRLQGSGQPQHF.

The V and J genes are TRBV13 and TRBJ2-3; maybe TRBD2 (6 bases). The germline gives CDR1 PRHDT, CDR2 FYEKMQ (reference sequence). Trimming removed 4 bases from V and 6 bases from J, with 20 bases in between. The CDR3 is made up of 16 amino acids. CDR3 nucleotide sequence: TGTGCCAGCAGCTCGACTAGTTTCTTCGCGTCGGATACGCAGTATTTT. Translation gives CASSSTSFFASDTQYF. Looking up the rest from reference TRBV13 and TRBJ2-3 gives the full variable domain: AAGVIQSPRHLIKEKRETATLKCYPIPRHDTVYWYQQGPGQDPQFLISFYEKMQSDKGSIPDRFSAQQFSDYHSELNMSSLELGDSALYFCASSSTSFFASDTQYFGPGTRLTVL.

The rearrangement uses TRBV19 and TRBJ2-2; 11 nucleotides line up with TRBD2. J gave up 6 bases and V 2 bases, and 2 bases lay outside the gene matches. Per germline, CDR1 LNHDA and CDR2 SQIVND (reference sequence). The CDR3 is 15 amino acids. The CDR3 is CASSINSGGAGELFF. The DNA for the CDR3 is TGTGCCAGTAGTATAAATAGCGGGGGGGCCGGGGAGCTGTTTTTT.

The chain combines TRBV19 with TRBJ2-5; D possibly corresponds to TRBD2 (5 bases). Germline lookup yields CDR1 LNHDA and CDR2 SQIVND (reference sequence). Trimming took off 5 bases at V and 1 base at J, with 14 bases between the two ends. CDR3 size: 15 residues. The CDR3 region is CASSPLDGVQETQYF. CDR3 nucleotide sequence: TGTGCCAGTAGTCCCCTCGACGGGGTCCAAGAGACCCAGTACTTC.

The chain links TRBV2 to TRBJ1-3; D possibly corresponds to TRBD1 (5 bases). Deletions cut 5 bases from V and 0 bases from J, with 17 bases between. This CDR3 region has 17 residues. From germline, CDR1 is SNHLY and CDR2 FYNNEI. DNA of the CDR3: TGTGCCAGCAGTTTCTACAGGATCTTAAACTCTGGAAACACCATATATTTT. Translating gives CASSFYRILNSGNTIYF. The complete variable domain, with remaining parts taken from reference TRBV2 and TRBJ1-3, reads EPEVTQTPSHQVTQMGQEVILRCVPISNHLYFYWYRQILGQKVEFLVSFYNNEISEKSEIFDDQFSVERPDGSNFTLKIRSTKLEDSAMYFCASSFYRILNSGNTIYFGEGSWLTVV.

The sample holds a few counts of this clone. The CDR3 is CAWSVRRTQNTEAFF. The CDR3 DNA follows: TGTGCCTGGAGTGTACGTAGGACACAGAACACTGAAGCTTTCTTT. The chain combines TRBV30 with TRBJ1-1; possible D gene TRBD1, 5 bases. The CDR3 consists of 15 residues. CDR1 is GTSNPN and CDR2 is SVGIG in the germline V gene (reference sequence). Trimming shortened V by 0 bases and J by 1 base, and 12 bases separated the two germline ends.

The chain combines TRBV25-1 with TRBJ2-7; 9 nucleotides align to TRBD1. Germline CDR1 is MGHDK and CDR2 is SYGVNS. The junction had 5 bases not matched to a gene; V was cut back by 1 base and J by 4 bases. The CDR3 spans 15 residues. In nucleotides, the CDR3 is TGTGCCAGCAGTGAATGGAGGACAGGGGTATACGAGCAGTACTTC. It codes for CASSEWRTGVYEQYF.

This chain links TRBV5-5 with TRBJ2-3; 8 bases line up with TRBD1. This CDR3 contains 15 residues. The J segment lost 7 bases and the V segment lost 0 bases, leaving 7 bases of the junction unmatched. Per the germline V gene, CDR1 is SGHKS and CDR2 is YYEKEE (reference sequence). The CDR3 loop is CASSLEQGGGHTQYF. The DNA for the CDR3 is TGTGCCAGCAGCTTGGAACAGGGGGGAGGACATACGCAGTATTTT.

The chain recombines TRBV7-7 with TRBJ2-7; TRBD2 aligns across 11 bases. Germline V lookup: CDR1 SSHAT, CDR2 FNYEAQ (reference sequence). The CDR3 is 14 amino acids. The trim removed 2 bases at V and 9 bases at J, leaving 6 bases unmatched. The CDR3 spells CASSLYPGLAVQYF. CDR3 DNA sequence: TGTGCCAGCAGCTTATACCCGGGACTAGCGGTGCAGTACTTC.

V gene TRBV15 combines with J gene TRBJ2-7; 9 positions agree with TRBD1. The germline CDR1 and CDR2 sequences are LNHNV and YYDKDF (reference sequence). CDR3 length: 18 residues. J lost 5 bases, V lost 0 bases, and 14 bases had no gene match. The CDR3 DNA is TGTGCCACCAGCAGAGATCTGAATCCAGGACAGGGGCGTGACGAGCAGTACTTC. This gives the protein CATSRDLNPGQGRDEQYF.